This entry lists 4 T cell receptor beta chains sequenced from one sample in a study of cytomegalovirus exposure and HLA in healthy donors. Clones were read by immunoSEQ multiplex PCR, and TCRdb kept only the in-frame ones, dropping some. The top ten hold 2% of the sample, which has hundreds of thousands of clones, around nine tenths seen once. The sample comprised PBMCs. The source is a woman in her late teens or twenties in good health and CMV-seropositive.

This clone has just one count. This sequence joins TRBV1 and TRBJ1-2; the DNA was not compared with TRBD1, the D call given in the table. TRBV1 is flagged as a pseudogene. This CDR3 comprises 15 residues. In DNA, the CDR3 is TGCACCAGCAGCCAGGCTACAGGGCCGAACTATGGCTACACCTTC. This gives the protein CTSSQATGPNYGYTF.

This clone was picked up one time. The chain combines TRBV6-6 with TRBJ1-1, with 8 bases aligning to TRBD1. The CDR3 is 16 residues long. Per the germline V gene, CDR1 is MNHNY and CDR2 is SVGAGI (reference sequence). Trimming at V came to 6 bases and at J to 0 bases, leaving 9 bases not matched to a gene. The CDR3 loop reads CASSPGQGLMNTEAFF. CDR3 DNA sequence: TGTGCCAGCAGCCCTGGACAGGGACTTATGAACACTGAAGCTTTCTTT.

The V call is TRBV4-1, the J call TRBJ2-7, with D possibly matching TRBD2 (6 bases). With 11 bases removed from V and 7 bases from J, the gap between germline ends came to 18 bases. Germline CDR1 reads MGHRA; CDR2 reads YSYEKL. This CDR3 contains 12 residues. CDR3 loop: CASRGPGVEQYF. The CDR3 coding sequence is TGCGCCTCCAGAGGGCCGGGAGTAGAGCAGTACTTC.

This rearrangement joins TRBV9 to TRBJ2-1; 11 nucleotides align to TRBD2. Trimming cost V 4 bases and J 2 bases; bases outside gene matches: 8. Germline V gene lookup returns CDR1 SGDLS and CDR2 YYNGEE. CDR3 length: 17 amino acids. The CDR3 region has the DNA TGTGCCAGCAGCTCTGCCGTAGCGGGAGGGGCCTACAATGAGCAGTTCTTC. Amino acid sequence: CASSSAVAGGAYNEQFF.